This is a list of T cell receptor beta chains from one sample in a study of siplizumab effects on memory and regulatory T cells. Repertoires were generated with immunoSEQ multiplex PCR, while TCRdb's copy carries only in-frame clones and drops some. The sample carries 100,000 or so clones, roughly 91% recorded once. Sequenced sample: CD4+ T cells sorted from blood. The receptors stem from a human donor in good health. The CDR3 runs from the conserved cysteine through the conserved F or W. Clone size appears in some rows only: once, few, many, or a class for an expanded clone.

V: TRBV9; size: -; CDR3: CASSVAGGVYGYTF
V: TRBV2; size: -; CDR3: CASKWITDEQYF
V: TRBV2; size: -; CDR3: CASTGLSTEAFF
V: TRBV10-3; size: once; CDR3: CAIRPKDRAGNTIYF
V: TRBV11-3; size: -; CDR3: CASSLSSGSNNEQFF
V: TRBV5-1; size: once; CDR3: CASSSDGYSNQPQHF
V: TRBV5-4; size: -; CDR3: CASGLAGPTYEQYF
V: TRBV7-9; size: -; CDR3: CASSPSPGLAGGSYNEQFF
V: TRBV9; size: -; CDR3: CVSSTRGGGGEQFF
V: TRBV5-1; size: -; CDR3: CASRSGHNSFGEQYF
V: TRBV19; size: -; CDR3: CASSIGTTPSNQPQHF
V: TRBV29-1; size: -; CDR3: CSAGGDLYGYTF
V: TRBV7-3; size: -; CDR3: CASSPDWVDTQYF
V: TRBV12-5; size: -; CDR3: CASGLVSSDTGELFF
V: TRBV6-5; size: -; CDR3: CASSPIGGSYGYTF
V: TRBV5-6; size: -; CDR3: CASSLGTGVGEQYF
V: TRBV5-1; size: -; CDR3: CASSQDRGQTEAFF
V: TRBV9; size: -; CDR3: CASSVGLKGLSGGRDGYTF
V: TRBV15; size: once; CDR3: CATSRIGRKQFF
V: TRBV5-1; size: -; CDR3: CASSLRTAAYNEQFF
V: TRBV7-9; size: -; CDR3: CASSLDLSVPKAFF
V: TRBV10-3; size: once; CDR3: CAISGTVEETQYF
V: TRBV5-6; size: -; CDR3: CASSLLGVDNSPLHF
V: TRBV4-1; size: -; CDR3: CASSQEGHSSGELFF
V: TRBV6-1; size: -; CDR3: CASSEPFDRGSYEQYF
V: TRBV10-1; size: -; CDR3: CASSETAALTGELFF
V: TRBV25-1; size: -; CDR3: CASGSDRSYEQYF
V: TRBV30; size: -; CDR3: CAWWGGSTDTQYF
V: TRBV29-1; size: -; CDR3: CSVDGQGKTEQFF
V: TRBV6-6; size: -; CDR3: CASSYGTSYNEQFF
V: TRBV2; size: -; CDR3: CASSPGDNYGYTF
V: TRBV7-2; size: once; CDR3: CASSLLAGGGGNTGELFF
V: TRBV6-1; size: -; CDR3: CASRIDRVSSYEQYF
V: TRBV6-6; size: -; CDR3: CASSGQSGDTQYF
V: TRBV21-1; size: -; CDR3: CASSRIRDRESGNTIYF
V: TRBV7-9; size: -; CDR3: CASRGPSPDTQYF
V: TRBV6-5; size: -; CDR3: CASGQRGYEQYF
V: TRBV5-1; size: -; CDR3: CASSIPGLASSTDTQYF
V: TRBV6-6; size: -; CDR3: CASSSRLAGGDTQYF
V: TRBV7-9; size: few; CDR3: CASSRTGGNEKLFF
V: TRBV6-1; size: -; CDR3: CASSHFRDTQYF
V: TRBV4-1; size: -; CDR3: CASSQFGVNTEAFF
V: TRBV6-5; size: -; CDR3: CASSPTAYVGYTF
V: TRBV30; size: -; CDR3: CAWSQTDSGNTIYF
V: TRBV7-2; size: few; CDR3: CASSLAQDRGHQPQHF
V: TRBV5-1; size: -; CDR3: CASSRSPSDNEQFF
V: TRBV5-1; size: -; CDR3: CASSRLAGGPDTQYF
V: TRBV20-1; size: -; CDR3: CSTEGQYEAFF
V: TRBV27; size: -; CDR3: CASSFSRGANVLTF